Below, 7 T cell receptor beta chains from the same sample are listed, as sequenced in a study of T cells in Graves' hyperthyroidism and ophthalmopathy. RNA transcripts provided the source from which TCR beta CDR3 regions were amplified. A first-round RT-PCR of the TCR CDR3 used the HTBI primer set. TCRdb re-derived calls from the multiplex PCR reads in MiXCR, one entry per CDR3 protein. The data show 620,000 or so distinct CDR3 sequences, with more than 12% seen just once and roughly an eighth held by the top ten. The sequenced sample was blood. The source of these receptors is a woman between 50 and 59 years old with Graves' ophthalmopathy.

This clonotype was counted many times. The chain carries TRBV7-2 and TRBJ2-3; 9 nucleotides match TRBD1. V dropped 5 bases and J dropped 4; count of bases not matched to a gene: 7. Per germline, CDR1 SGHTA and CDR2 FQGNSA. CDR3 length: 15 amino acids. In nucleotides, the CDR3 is TGTGCCAGCAGCCCAGGGACAGGGCTCGCAGATACGCAGTATTTT. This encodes CASSPGTGLADTQYF.

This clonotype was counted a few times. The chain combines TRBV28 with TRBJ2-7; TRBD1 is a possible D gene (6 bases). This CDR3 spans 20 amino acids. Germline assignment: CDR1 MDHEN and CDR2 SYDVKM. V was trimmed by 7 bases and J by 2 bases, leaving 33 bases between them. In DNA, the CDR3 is TGTGCCAGCAACCTTAACCTCAGGGGAAGGGTCGGACTCTACCCCTACGAGCAGTACTTC. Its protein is CASNLNLRGRVGLYPYEQYF.

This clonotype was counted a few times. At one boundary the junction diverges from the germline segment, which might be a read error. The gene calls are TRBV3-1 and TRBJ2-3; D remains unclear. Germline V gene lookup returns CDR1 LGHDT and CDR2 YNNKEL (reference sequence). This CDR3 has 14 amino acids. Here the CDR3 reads CASSQEVSTNTQYF. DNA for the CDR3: TGTGCCAGCAGCCAAGAGGTGAGCACAAATACGCAGTATTTT.

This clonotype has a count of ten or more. The CDR3 protein is CASKEDRGSNQPQHF. The DNA for the CDR3 is TGTGCCAGCAAAGAGGACAGGGGTAGCAATCAGCCCCAGCATTTT. The V call is TRBV6-1, the J call TRBJ1-5, with 9 bases identical to TRBD1. This CDR3 comprises 15 residues. V gave up 7 bases and J gave up 0 bases; unmatched junction bases: 4. Germline V gene data show CDR1 as MNHNS and CDR2 as SASEGT.

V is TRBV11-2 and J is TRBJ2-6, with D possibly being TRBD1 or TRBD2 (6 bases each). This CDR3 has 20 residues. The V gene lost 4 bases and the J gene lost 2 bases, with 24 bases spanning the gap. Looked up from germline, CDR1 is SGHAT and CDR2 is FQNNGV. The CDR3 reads CASSSAGHIKRGTGANVLTF. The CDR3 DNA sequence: TGTGCCAGCAGCTCGGCGGGACACATAAAGAGAGGCACTGGGGCCAACGTCCTGACTTTC.

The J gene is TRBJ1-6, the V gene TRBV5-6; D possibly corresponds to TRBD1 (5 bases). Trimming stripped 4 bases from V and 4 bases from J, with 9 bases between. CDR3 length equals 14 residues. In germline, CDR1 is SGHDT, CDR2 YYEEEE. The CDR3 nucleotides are TGTGCCAGCAGCGGGGGACGGTATAATTCACCCCTCCACTTT. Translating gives CASSGGRYNSPLHF.

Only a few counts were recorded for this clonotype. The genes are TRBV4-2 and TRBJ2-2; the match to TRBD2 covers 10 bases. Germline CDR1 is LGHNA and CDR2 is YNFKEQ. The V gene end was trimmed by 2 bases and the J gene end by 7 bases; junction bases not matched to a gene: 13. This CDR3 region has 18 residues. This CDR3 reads CASSQRAPGLASVGELFF. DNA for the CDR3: TGTGCCAGCAGCCAAAGGGCTCCGGGACTAGCGTCTGTCGGGGAGCTGTTTTTT.